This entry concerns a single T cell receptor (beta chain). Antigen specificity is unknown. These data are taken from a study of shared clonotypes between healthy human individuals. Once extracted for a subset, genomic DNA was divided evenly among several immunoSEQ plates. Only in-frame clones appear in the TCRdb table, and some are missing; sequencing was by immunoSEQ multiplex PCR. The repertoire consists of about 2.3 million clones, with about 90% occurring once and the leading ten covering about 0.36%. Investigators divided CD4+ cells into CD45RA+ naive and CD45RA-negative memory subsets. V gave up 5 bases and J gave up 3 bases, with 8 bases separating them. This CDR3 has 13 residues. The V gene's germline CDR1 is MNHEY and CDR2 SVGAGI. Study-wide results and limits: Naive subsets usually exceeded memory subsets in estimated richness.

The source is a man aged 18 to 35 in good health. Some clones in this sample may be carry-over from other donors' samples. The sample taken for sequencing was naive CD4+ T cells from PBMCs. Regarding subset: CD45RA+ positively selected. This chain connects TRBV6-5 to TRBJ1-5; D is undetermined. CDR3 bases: TGTGCCAGCAGTCTAGACCTCAATCAGCCCCAGCATTTT. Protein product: CASSLDLNQPQHF.